The source of this T cell receptor (beta chain) is a study of T cell responses to AZD1222 COVID-19 vaccine (dated by TCRdb to about 2021). Study-wide context: AZD1222 recipients given second doses at about 4 weeks or at about 12 weeks were pooled, since spike-specific TCR depth and breadth were not found to differ between the two schedules. Trial participants were enrolled by age into subgroups of 18-55, 56-69 and 70-plus years, and roughly 150, 30 and 60 TCR-sequenced participants, respectively, were included in these subgroups. A total of roughly 240 trial participants underwent TCR sequencing, of whom about 210 received two doses of AZD1222 and 26 received two doses of the MenACWY control vaccine.

What the study reported, not specific to this receptor: Nearly half of unique spike-specific TCRs reportedly recognized epitopes outside regions mutated in the B.1.351 and B.1.1.7 variants. Spike-specific TCR breadth and depth rose significantly after two AZD1222 doses compared with day 0 and with MenACWY recipients. The whole spike protein was spanned by vaccine-associated CD4 TCRs, and dominant responses were seen in regions 160-218 and 743-854. Conclusions about previously exposed vaccinees were limited because only six or seven AZD1222 recipients were SARS-CoV-2 seropositive at baseline. The 56-69-year group was small, and its depth increase did not reach significance, likely because of low power. Participants were mostly white British, with more females than males. The authors suggested clonal diversity may have been underestimated. Because no day 14 peak-response samples were available, repertoires were characterized only after the peak T cell response.

The CDR3 regions of human TCRbeta chains were analyzed by immunosequencing. For the original study's pipeline: Repertoire TCRs were matched against a reference library of SARS-CoV-2-specific TCRs generated with the MIRA antigen-specificity platform. Breadth was defined as the fraction of unique TCRs that were SARS-CoV-2-associated, and depth was defined as the fraction of total T cells that were SARS-CoV-2-associated. Using the MIRA data, each spike-specific TCR was assigned both to the spike region to which the TCR was reactive and to a CD4 or CD8 class. Log10-transformed breadth and depth values were compared by one-way ANOVA with Sidak's multiple comparisons tests. Here the immuneACCESS table is served through TCRdb, limited to in-frame sequences with V and J called. Missing clones are a known gap in these copies; in checked studies unresolved V genes cover under half, and the rest lacks a known reason. V, J and clone size are those of that table, while D and trimming were read from the DNA. The sample records around 110,000 clones, 87% of which are singletons. Of the sample, 7.5% falls within the top ten clones.

The intended sense of this specimen's time point label: baseline before first vaccination. The vaccinee samples were drawn from two UK trials, COV001 and COV002, one of which was a single-blind randomized controlled phase 2/3 trial testing AZD1222 (ChAdOx1 nCoV-19) in healthy adults. For TCRbeta chain sequencing, PBMC samples were collected from trial participants at day 0 and at day 28 after the second dose. Worth noting for this clone: The antigen it binds to is not known. Per-base qualities were not stored, and no clone one base away is much larger.

From cysteine to phenylalanine, the CDR3 is 13 amino acids long. Of the read, only the CDR3 DNA is kept; its 39 bases are in frame from base 1. V is cut by 7 bases and J by 6 bases, and the space between the germline ends is 13 bases. In the germline V gene, CDR1 corresponds to SNHLY and CDR2 to FYNNEI. This receptor was obtained from an adult in good health. The chain links TRBV2 with TRBJ2-1; the D gene could be TRBD1 or TRBD2, each one agreeing over 6 bases. The sample consisted of peripheral blood, taken on day 0 of AZD1222 vaccination. The DNA sequence is as follows: TGTGCCAGCACCCTTAAGGGGGGCAATGAGCAGTTCTTC. Its coded protein is CASTLKGGNEQFF.